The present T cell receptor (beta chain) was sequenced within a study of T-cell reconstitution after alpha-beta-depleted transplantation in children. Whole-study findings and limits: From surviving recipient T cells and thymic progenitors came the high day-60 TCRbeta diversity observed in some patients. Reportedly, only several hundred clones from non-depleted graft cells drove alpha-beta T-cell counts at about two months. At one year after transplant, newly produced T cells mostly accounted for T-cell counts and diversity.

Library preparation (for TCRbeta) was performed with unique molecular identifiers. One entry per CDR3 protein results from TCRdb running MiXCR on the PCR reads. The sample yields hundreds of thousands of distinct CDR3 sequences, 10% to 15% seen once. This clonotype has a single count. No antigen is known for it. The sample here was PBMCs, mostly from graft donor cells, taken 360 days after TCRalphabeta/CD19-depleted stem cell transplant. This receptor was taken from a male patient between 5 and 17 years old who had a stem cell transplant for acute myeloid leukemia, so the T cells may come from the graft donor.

CDR3 nucleotide sequence: TGCGCCAGCAGCTTGGGGGTAGCCACGACCGAGCAGTACTTC. It yields the protein CASSLGVATTEQYF. This chain joins TRBV5-1 and TRBJ2-7; D gene uncertain. This CDR3 spans 14 amino acids. V was trimmed by 0 bases and J by 6 bases, leaving 13 bases between them. Per the germline V gene, CDR1 is SGHRS and CDR2 is YFSETQ.